This TCR beta chain came from a study of spatial heterogeneity in lung cancer. TCR cDNA molecules were tagged individually, and each one carried a unique molecular identifier. TCRdb reprocessed the 5' RACE reads via MiXCR and lists one record per CDR3 protein. The sample has about 22,000 distinct CDR3 sequences, about 5.8% seen once. The germline V gene has CDR1 SGHVS and CDR2 FQNEAQ. Trimming removed 5 bases from V and 3 bases from J, with 10 bases in between. The CDR3 is made up of 13 amino acids. As to time point: sample taken at primary tumor resection. The sample holds many counts of this clonotype.

The receptor was isolated from a male donor with early-stage non-small cell lung cancer. The starting material was PBMCs, obtained at surgery. The V call is TRBV7-8, the J call TRBJ2-5; unclear D gene. The CDR3: CASSPPTEETQYF. In DNA form, the CDR3 reads TGTGCCAGCAGCCCACCGACGGAAGAGACCCAGTACTTC.